Described below is a single T cell receptor beta chain sequence and its context. Antigen specificity is unknown. The source of the sample is a study of T cells expressing NK-cell markers. Overall study: The TCR beta repertoires originated in sorted CD3+CD56+NKG2C+, CD3+CD56+NKG2C- and CD3+CD56-NKG2C+ T cells. One of the eight sequenced donors was seronegative, whereas the other seven were HCMV-seropositive. Study-wide findings and caveats: These clonotypes additionally ranked first within the CD3+CD56-NKG2C+ fraction of four donors.

The TCR beta cDNA came from 5'RACE template switching with UMIs. For each CDR3 protein, TCRdb gives one entry from its re-call of the 5' RACE reads, without DNA. This sample contains 150,000 to 180,000 distinct CDR3 sequences. The CDR3 is made up of 17 amino acids. Per the germline V gene, CDR1 is LGHDT and CDR2 is YNNKEL (reference sequence). The chain uses TRBV3-1 and TRBJ1-4; the D gene TCRdb calls, TRBD1, cannot be checked with no DNA. This TCR was recovered from a woman aged 45 to 65 in good health. The sample consisted of blood T cells: a sorted CD56 or NKG2C T cell subset, CD4+ or CD8+ T cells, or bulk PBMC T cells (not recorded which). CDR3 protein: CASSLRGQDTTNEKLFF.